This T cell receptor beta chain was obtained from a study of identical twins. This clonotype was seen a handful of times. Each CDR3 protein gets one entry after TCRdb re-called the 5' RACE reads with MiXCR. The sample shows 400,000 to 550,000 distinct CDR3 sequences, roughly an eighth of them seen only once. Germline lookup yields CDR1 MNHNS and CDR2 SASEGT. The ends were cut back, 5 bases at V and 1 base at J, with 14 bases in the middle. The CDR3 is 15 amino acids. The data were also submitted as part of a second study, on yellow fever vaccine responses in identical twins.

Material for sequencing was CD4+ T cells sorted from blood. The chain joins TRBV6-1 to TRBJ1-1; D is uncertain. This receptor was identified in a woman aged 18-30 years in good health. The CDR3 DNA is TGTGCCAGCAGTAAAAAGGCCCTGGGGAACACTGAAGCTTTCTTT. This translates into CASSKKALGNTEAFF.